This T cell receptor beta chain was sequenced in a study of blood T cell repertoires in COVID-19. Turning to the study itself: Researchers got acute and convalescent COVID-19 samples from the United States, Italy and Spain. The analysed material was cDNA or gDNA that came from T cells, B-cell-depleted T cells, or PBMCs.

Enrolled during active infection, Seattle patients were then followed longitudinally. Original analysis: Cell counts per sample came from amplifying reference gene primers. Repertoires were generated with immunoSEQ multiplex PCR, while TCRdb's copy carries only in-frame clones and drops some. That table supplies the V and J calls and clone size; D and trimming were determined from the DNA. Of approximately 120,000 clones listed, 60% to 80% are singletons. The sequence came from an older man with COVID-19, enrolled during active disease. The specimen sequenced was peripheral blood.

CDR3 nucleotide sequence: TGTGCCAGTAGTATAGATCTACAGGGAATAGGCACCGGGGAGCTGTTTTTT. Its protein product is CASSIDLQGIGTGELFF. J is TRBJ2-2 and V is TRBV19, with a possible D match to TRBD1 (6 bases). V was pared by 0 bases and J by 4 bases, with 15 bases between. The CDR3 totals 17 residues. Germline V gene sequence: CDR1 LNHDA, CDR2 SQIVND (reference sequence).